These 20 T cell receptor beta chains originate from one sample sequenced in a study of beta chain features in type 1 diabetes. Whole-study findings and limits: Moderate yet significant TCRB CDR3 shortening was seen in Type 1 diabetes patients in all four CD4+ subsets.

For these TCRs, the target antigens are not known. What was sequenced were expressed TCRB transcripts, since all of the isolated RNA had been reverse transcribed. Sequenced by immunoSEQ multiplex PCR; TCRdb stores in-frame clones only, minus some. The sample holds around 150,000 clones, approximately 9% seen once. Sequenced input: central memory CD4+ T cells from blood. All receptors derive from a woman under 30 with type 1 diabetes.

This clone showed up many times. The chain's CDR3 is CASSFPQRNSPLHF. In nucleotides, the CDR3 is TGTGCCAGCAGCTTTCCTCAGCGAAATTCACCCCTCCACTTT. The rearrangement joins TRBV7-9 to TRBJ1-6; D not resolved. Looked up from germline, CDR1 is SEHNR and CDR2 is FQNEAQ (reference sequence). Deletions cut 3 bases from V and 7 bases from J, with 10 bases between. The CDR3 length is 14 residues.

The gene calls are TRBV30 and TRBJ1-3, with D uncertain. Germline CDR1 reads GTSNPN; CDR2 reads SVGIG (reference sequence). Trimming left V 2 bases short and J 4 bases short, with 9 bases between. The CDR3 runs to 13 residues. The CDR3: CAWSRSVGNTIYF. The CDR3 DNA follows: TGTGCCTGGAGTAGGAGCGTCGGAAACACCATATATTTT.

The J gene is TRBJ2-3, the V gene TRBV7-2; D remains unclear. CDR1 and CDR2 (germline): SGHTA, FQGNSA. Trimming pared 1 base from V and 1 base from J, leaving 9 bases between. The CDR3 spans 15 residues. The CDR3 reads CASSLGLSGTDTQYF. Written as DNA, the CDR3 is TGTGCCAGCAGCTTAGGATTAAGCGGCACAGATACGCAGTATTTT. The full variable domain, with the rest looked up from reference TRBV7-2 and TRBJ2-3, is GAGVSQSPSNKVTEKGKDVELRCDPISGHTALYWYRQSLGQGLEFLIYFQGNSAPDKSGLPSDRFSAERTGGSVSTLTIQRTQQEDSAVYLCASSLGLSGTDTQYFGPGTRLTVL.

This chain joins TRBV4-1 and TRBJ1-2, with TRBD1 matching 9 bases. Per germline, CDR1 MGHRA and CDR2 YSYEKL. V trimming: 2 bases; J trimming: 3 bases; junction bases outside the gene matches: 7. CDR3 length equals 16 residues. CDR3 region: CASSQTGGAWDYGYTF. The CDR3 coding sequence is TGCGCCAGCAGCCAAACAGGGGGCGCCTGGGACTATGGCTACACCTTC.

This clone came up a few times. The chain links TRBV9 to TRBJ2-5, with 8 bases aligning to TRBD2. The J segment lost 1 base and the V segment lost 0 bases, leaving 2 bases of the junction unmatched. Germline V CDR1 and CDR2: SGDLS, YYNGEE. The CDR3 is made up of 15 amino acids. The CDR3 region has the DNA TGTGCCAGCAGCGTAGATGCGGGGGGCCAAGAGACCCAGTACTTC. Its translation is CASSVDAGGQETQYF.

This clone was recorded a few times. V is TRBV14 and J is TRBJ2-5, with D perhaps matching TRBD2 (6 bases). The germline V and J ends were trimmed by 2 bases and 5 bases, with 12 bases remaining between them. The CDR3 is 14 amino acids. The germline V gene has CDR1 SGHDN and CDR2 FVKESK. The CDR3 nucleotides read TGTGCCAGCAGCCAATTCGGGGGACGGGAGACCCAGTACTTC. It translates to CASSQFGGRETQYF.

V usage is TRBV27 and J usage is TRBJ2-1, with 9 bases that match TRBD1. J was trimmed by 7 bases and V by 4 bases; bases with no gene match: 11. Germline CDR1 is MNHEY and CDR2 is SMNVEV (reference sequence). There are 16 residues in the CDR3. This CDR3 reads CASSSSRDRDVNEQFF. In DNA, the CDR3 is TGTGCCAGCAGTTCCTCCCGGGACAGGGACGTAAATGAGCAGTTCTTC.

A note on this clone: Within the sample, other DNA sequences also encode this same CDR3. V and J are TRBV7-2 and TRBJ2-1; 8 nucleotides align to TRBD1. This CDR3 is built from 16 residues. CDR1 and CDR2 from the germline V gene are SGHTA and FQGNSA. The trim removed 1 base at V and 7 bases at J, leaving 9 bases unmatched. Here the CDR3 reads CASSLDRNRGNNEQFF. DNA of the CDR3: TGTGCCAGCAGCTTAGATCGCAACAGGGGGAATAATGAGCAGTTCTTC. Based on the CDR3 plus reference TRBV7-2 and TRBJ2-1, the full variable domain is GAGVSQSPSNKVTEKGKDVELRCDPISGHTALYWYRQSLGQGLEFLIYFQGNSAPDKSGLPSDRFSAERTGGSVSTLTIQRTQQEDSAVYLCASSLDRNRGNNEQFFGPGTRLTVL.

In this sample, this clone turned up a few times. The J gene is TRBJ1-5, the V gene TRBV7-8; the match to TRBD1 covers 7 bases. V dropped 0 bases and J dropped 3; count of bases not matched to a gene: 11. The CDR3 loop spans 18 amino acids. CDR1 is SGHVS, CDR2 FQNEAQ, per germline. The CDR3 nucleotides read TGTGCCAGCAGCTTAGCGTCTGGGGCAGGGGGGTCCAATCAGCCCCAGCATTTT. It is translated as CASSLASGAGGSNQPQHF.

CDR3 bases: TGTGCCAGCAGCTTTCAGGGGGCTGGAGTCAATGAGCAGTTCTTC. Translated: CASSFQGAGVNEQFF. The chain carries TRBV11-2 and TRBJ2-1; the match to TRBD1 covers 8 bases. The V segment lost 3 bases and the J segment 6 bases; nucleotides outside the gene matches: 7. Germline CDR1 and CDR2: SGHAT and FQNNGV. The CDR3 spans 15 residues.

V gene TRBV5-4 combines with J gene TRBJ2-3; maybe TRBD1 (5 bases). The V gene lost 3 bases and the J gene lost 2 bases, with 7 bases spanning the gap. Germline CDR1 SGHNT, CDR2 YYREEE (reference sequence). CDR3 length: 13 residues. This CDR3 is CASSSQDTDTQYF. CDR3 sequence (DNA): TGTGCCAGCAGCTCACAGGACACAGATACGCAGTATTTT.

In its sample, this clone was seen a few times. V usage is TRBV28 and J usage is TRBJ1-4; a weak D match, TRBD1 (6 bases). This CDR3 spans 15 amino acids. V was shortened by 5 bases and J by 1 base, with 11 bases between the two germline ends. The V gene's germline CDR1 is MDHEN and CDR2 SYDVKM. The CDR3 DNA reads TGTGCCAGCAGTATCACAGGGAGAACTAATGAAAAACTGTTTTTT. This translates into CASSITGRTNEKLFF. Based on the CDR3 plus reference TRBV28 and TRBJ1-4, the full variable domain is DVKVTQSSRYLVKRTGEKVFLECVQDMDHENMFWYRQDPGLGLRLIYFSYDVKMKEKGDIPEGYSVSREKKERFSLILESASTNQTSMYLCASSITGRTNEKLFFGSGTQLSVL.

The chain recombines TRBV5-1 with TRBJ2-2; D might be TRBD1 (8 bases). This CDR3 is 15 amino acids long. Germline V gene sequence: CDR1 SGHRS, CDR2 YFSETQ. Trimming took 4 bases from V and 8 from J, leaving 18 bases between them. CDR3 amino acids: CASSPWTGREGELFF. CDR3 DNA sequence: TGCGCCAGCAGCCCCTGGACAGGGCGGGAGGGGGAGCTGTTTTTT.

J is TRBJ1-1 and V is TRBV28; the D is unclear. The CDR3 is made up of 13 amino acids. V lost 6 bases and J lost 3, with 11 bases in between. Germline lookup yields CDR1 MDHEN and CDR2 SYDVKM. In DNA, the CDR3 is TGTGCCAGCAGCCGACCGAGGGACACTGAAGCTTTCTTT. It encodes CASSRPRDTEAFF.

The sample holds a few counts of this clone. The chain recombines TRBV18 with TRBJ1-6, with TRBD1 matching 9 bases. The CDR3 has 14 residues. After removal of 3 bases from V and 8 bases from J, the junction contained 2 bases not matched to a gene. CDR1 and CDR2 (germline): KGHSH, LQKENI. The chain's CDR3 is CASSPGQGYSPLHF. The CDR3 DNA is TGTGCCAGCTCACCGGGACAGGGATATTCACCCCTCCACTTT.

This clone was observed a handful of times. This chain connects TRBV12-5 to TRBJ2-1, with a tentative D call TRBD2 (5 bases). Germline V gives CDR1 LGHNT, CDR2 FRNRAP. V gave up 5 bases and J gave up 9 bases, with 20 bases separating them. The CDR3 is made up of 15 amino acids. The CDR3 nucleotides read TGTGCTAGTGGTCCGCCGGTAGCGCGGGCATCTGAGCAGTTCTTC. Encoded protein: CASGPPVARASEQFF.

CDR3 sequence: CASSLNHQETQYF. The CDR3 DNA is TGTGCCAGCAGTCTAAACCACCAAGAGACCCAGTACTTC. The chain recombines TRBV6-5 with TRBJ2-5, with no clear D. This CDR3 is built from 13 residues. CDR1 is MNHEY, CDR2 SVGAGI, per germline. V was clipped by 5 bases and J by 0 bases, with 7 bases between them.

This rearrangement joins TRBV5-1 to TRBJ2-3, with a weak D call TRBD1 (6 bases). The CDR3 is 15 residues long. Deletions cut 0 bases from V and 2 bases from J, with 10 bases between. Germline-derived CDR1 and CDR2 are SGHRS and YFSETQ. Here the CDR3 reads CASSLGQGFTDTQYF. CDR3 DNA sequence: TGCGCCAGCAGCTTGGGTCAGGGGTTCACAGATACGCAGTATTTT.

The CDR3 DNA is TGTGCCAGCAGCTTGACTAGCGGGGGGGCAGATACGCAGTATTTT. This gives the protein CASSLTSGGADTQYF. V is TRBV5-5 and J is TRBJ2-3; 13 bases are shared with TRBD2. The CDR3 has 15 residues. From germline, CDR1 is SGHKS and CDR2 YYEKEE (reference sequence). Trimming took 1 base from V and 4 from J; bases not matched to a gene: 0. Full variable domain (outside the CDR3, taken from reference TRBV5-5 and TRBJ2-3): DAGVTQSPTHLIKTRGQQVTLRCSPISGHKSVSWYQQVLGQGPQFIFQYYEKEERGRGNFPDRFSARQFPNYSSELNVNALLLGDSALYLCASSLTSGGADTQYFGPGTRLTVL.

The chain links TRBV28 to TRBJ2-5; 11 bases are shared with TRBD2. V shed 5 bases and J 2 bases; nucleotides not matched to a gene: 7. The CDR3 contains 16 residues. Germline-derived CDR1 and CDR2 are MDHEN and SYDVKM. CDR3 sequence: CASSPYSGRGQETQYF. CDR3 bases: TGTGCCAGCAGTCCGTATAGCGGGAGGGGACAAGAGACCCAGTACTTC.